This passage covers 23 T cell receptor beta chains from one sample sequenced in a study of blood T cell repertoires in COVID-19. Method: immunoSEQ multiplex PCR; TCRdb's copy keeps in-frame clones and lacks some. The data show some 340,000 clones, 83% seen once. Sequencing input: peripheral blood. These receptors all stem from a man under 40 with active or convalescent COVID-19.

This chain uses TRBV4-2 with TRBJ2-1; 9 bases line up with TRBD2. This CDR3 is built from 15 residues. Germline V gene data show CDR1 as LGHNA and CDR2 as YNFKEQ. V lost 4 bases and J lost 7; bases outside the gene matches: 8. The CDR3, as DNA: TGTGCCAGCAGCCGAGGGGGGACTAGCAATAATGAGCAGTTCTTC. Translation: CASSRGGTSNNEQFF.

The CDR3 is CASSPWAGTVNEQFF. In DNA, the CDR3 is TGCGCCAGCAGCCCGTGGGCCGGGACAGTAAATGAGCAGTTCTTC. This sequence joins TRBV5-1 and TRBJ2-1, with 7 positions matching TRBD1. J lost 7 bases, V lost 4 bases, and 11 bases had no gene match. Germline lookup yields CDR1 SGHRS and CDR2 YFSETQ. The CDR3 is 15 residues long. The full variable domain, with the rest looked up from reference TRBV5-1 and TRBJ2-1, is KAGVTQTPRYLIKTRGQQVTLSCSPISGHRSVSWYQQTPGQGLQFLFEYFSETQRNKGNFPGRFSGRQFSNSRSEMNVSTLELGDSALYLCASSPWAGTVNEQFFGPGTRLTVL.

This clone was found a few times. This chain joins TRBV10-3 and TRBJ1-3, with D maybe TRBD1 (5 bases). Per the germline V gene, CDR1 is ENHRY and CDR2 is SYGVKD. This CDR3 contains 14 residues. V was shortened by 6 bases and J by 4 bases, with 13 bases between the two germline ends. Here the CDR3 DNA reads TGTGCCATCAGCCCCCCGGGGGACGGAAACACCATATATTTT. Translating it yields CAISPPGDGNTIYF.

The J gene is TRBJ2-7, the V gene TRBV5-4; TRBD1 matches at 7 bases. CDR1 and CDR2 from the germline V gene are SGHNT and YYREEE (reference sequence). The J segment lost 5 bases and the V segment lost 1 base, leaving 6 bases of the junction unmatched. The CDR3 is 14 amino acids. The chain's CDR3 is CASSLRQGRDEQYF. Written as DNA, the CDR3 is TGTGCCAGCAGCTTGAGACAGGGTAGGGACGAGCAGTACTTC.

The V and J genes are TRBV3-1 (or the pseudogene TRBV3-2) and TRBJ2-5; 11 bases agree with TRBD2. J gave up 4 bases and V 4 bases, and 11 bases lay outside the gene matches. CDR3 length: 17 amino acids. CDR1 is LGHDT and CDR2 is YNNKEL in the germline V gene (reference sequence). The CDR3 DNA sequence: TGTGCCAGCAGCCCATGGGGTAGCGGGAGGGTCACAGAGACCCAGTACTTC. Protein: CASSPWGSGRVTETQYF.

The chain couples TRBV11-3 to TRBJ2-7; D call uncertain. Trimming removed 4 bases from V and 0 bases from J, with 4 bases in between. CDR1 and CDR2 (germline): SGHNT, YENEEA. There are 12 residues in the CDR3. The CDR3 region has the DNA TGTGCCAGCAGCTCCTACTCCTACGAGCAGTACTTC. Its translation: CASSSYSYEQYF.

The chain joins TRBV12-3 or TRBV12-4 to TRBJ1-4; D is ambiguous. This CDR3 region has 12 residues. The V end lost 9 bases, the J end lost 8 bases, and 13 bases lay between the germline ends. Here the CDR3 DNA reads TGTGCCAGTTCCTTCGACTGGGAAAAACTGTTTTTT. As protein: CASSFDWEKLFF.

The chain couples TRBV18 to TRBJ1-5; D unresolved. The CDR3 has 14 residues. Germline CDR1 is KGHSH and CDR2 is LQKENI. The V end was cut by 4 bases, the J end by 0 bases, with 7 bases between. The CDR3 coding sequence is TGTGCCAGCTCACTCGACTATAGCAATCAGCCCCAGCATTTT. Amino acid sequence: CASSLDYSNQPQHF.

This chain joins TRBV7-2 and TRBJ2-1; 11 nucleotides line up with TRBD2. The CDR3 length is 17 residues. Germline V lookup: CDR1 SGHTA, CDR2 FQGNSA. After removal of 4 bases from V and 9 bases from J, the junction contained 14 bases not matched to a gene. This CDR3 reads CASSSRAGTSGFPEQFF. Here the CDR3 DNA reads TGTGCCAGCAGCTCCAGGGCCGGGACTAGCGGTTTCCCTGAGCAGTTCTTC. The complete variable domain, with remaining parts taken from reference TRBV7-2 and TRBJ2-1, reads GAGVSQSPSNKVTEKGKDVELRCDPISGHTALYWYRQSLGQGLEFLIYFQGNSAPDKSGLPSDRFSAERTGGSVSTLTIQRTQQEDSAVYLCASSSRAGTSGFPEQFFGPGTRLTVL.

The V call is TRBV5-1, the J call TRBJ2-1; 9 bases line up with TRBD2. V was clipped by 2 bases and J by 0 bases; unmatched bases: 12. The germline V gene has CDR1 SGHRS and CDR2 YFSETQ. The CDR3 has 19 residues. CDR3 nucleotides: TGCGCCAGCAGCTTATCACGGGATCTGGGACTAGCCTCCTACAATGAGCAGTTCTTC. Translation: CASSLSRDLGLASYNEQFF.

This chain uses TRBV20-1 with TRBJ1-3; D is ambiguous. Germline V gives CDR1 DFQATT, CDR2 SNEGSKA (reference sequence). With 3 bases removed from V and 2 bases from J, the gap between germline ends came to 8 bases. This CDR3 is 13 amino acids long. The CDR3 DNA reads TGCAGTGCTAGTACAAGAACTGGAAACACCATATATTTT. This encodes CSASTRTGNTIYF.

In this sample, this clone turned up once. The rearrangement uses TRBV4-3 and TRBJ1-1, with a possible D match to TRBD1 (5 bases). CDR3 size: 15 residues. Germline V CDR1 and CDR2: LGHNA, YSLEER. V was pared by 0 bases and J by 0 bases, with 8 bases between. The DNA for the CDR3 is TGCGCCAGCAGCCAAGAGGGGGGTATGAACACTGAAGCTTTCTTT. Its protein product is CASSQEGGMNTEAFF.

The genes are TRBV18 and TRBJ2-2, with 7 bases that match TRBD1. There are 17 residues in the CDR3. CDR1 KGHSH and CDR2 LQKENI come from the germline V gene. With 3 bases clipped from V and 2 bases from J, the junction kept 9 bases outside the gene matches. CDR3 sequence reads: CASSPASRQGNTGELFF. As DNA, the CDR3 is TGTGCCAGCTCACCGGCATCGAGACAGGGAAACACCGGGGAGCTGTTTTTT.

This chain connects TRBV13 to TRBJ2-1; TRBD2 might be the D (6 bases). This CDR3 is 16 amino acids long. Germline V CDR1 and CDR2: PRHDT, FYEKMQ (reference sequence). V lost 3 bases and J 0 bases, leaving 12 bases between the germline ends. CDR3: CASSFSSESSYNEQFF. Written as DNA, the CDR3 is TGTGCCAGCAGCTTCTCTAGCGAGAGCTCCTACAATGAGCAGTTCTTC.

The CDR3 spells CATSRYTPGQGSSIYF. The CDR3 DNA is TGTGCCACCAGCAGATATACTCCCGGACAGGGGTCCTCCATATATTTT. The V gene is TRBV15, the J gene TRBJ1-3; 9 nucleotides agree with TRBD1. Germline assignment: CDR1 LNHNV and CDR2 YYDKDF (reference sequence). This CDR3 has 16 residues. V was pared by 2 bases and J by 11 bases, with 13 bases of the junction left unmatched.

The genes are TRBV27 and TRBJ2-7, with D possibly matching TRBD2 (6 bases). Looked up from germline, CDR1 is MNHEY and CDR2 is SMNVEV (reference sequence). The CDR3 is made up of 14 amino acids. Trimming removed 1 base at V and 1 base at J, with 8 bases between. The CDR3 protein is CASSLWGGSYEQYF. CDR3 DNA sequence: TGTGCCAGCAGTTTATGGGGAGGTTCCTACGAGCAGTACTTC.

This chain joins TRBV27 and TRBJ2-1, with D maybe TRBD2 (5 bases). The CDR3 is 15 residues long. Germline CDR1 reads MNHEY; CDR2 reads SMNVEV (reference sequence). V lost 6 bases, J lost 2 bases, and 14 bases lay in between. The CDR3 reads CASSPVSGAYNEQFF. CDR3 nucleotide sequence: TGTGCCAGCAGCCCCGTGAGCGGAGCCTACAATGAGCAGTTCTTC.

The chain is built from TRBV5-1 and TRBJ2-1; 8 bases line up with TRBD1. CDR3 length equals 16 residues. With V trimmed by 3 bases and J by 6 bases, 11 bases remained unmatched. Germline CDR1 is SGHRS and CDR2 is YFSETQ. The CDR3 coding sequence is TGCGCCAGCAGCTGGGGACAGGTAATTGGGATCAATGAGCAGTTCTTC. Amino acids: CASSWGQVIGINEQFF.

The V call is TRBV19, the J call TRBJ2-2; D ambiguous. Trimming left V 5 bases short and J 6 bases short, with 10 bases between. Germline values: CDR1 LNHDA, CDR2 SQIVND (reference sequence). The CDR3 length is 13 residues. The CDR3 sequence: CASSLIVSGELFF. CDR3 nucleotides: TGTGCCAGTAGTCTAATAGTATCCGGGGAGCTGTTTTTT. Looking up the rest from reference TRBV19 and TRBJ2-2 gives the full variable domain: DGGITQSPKYLFRKEGQNVTLSCEQNLNHDAMYWYRQDPGQGLRLIYYSQIVNDFQKGDIAEGYSVSREKKESFPLTVTSAQKNPTAFYLCASSLIVSGELFFGEGSRLTVL.

The CDR3 coding sequence is TGTGCCAGCAGTTTATCCCAGGGGACAGGTCAGCCCCAGCATTTT. Translated: CASSLSQGTGQPQHF. The genes are TRBV27 and TRBJ1-5, with TRBD1 identical over 8 bases. Per germline, CDR1 MNHEY and CDR2 SMNVEV (reference sequence). CDR3 size: 15 residues. J lost 6 bases, V lost 0 bases, and 4 bases had no gene match.

This clone was found a few times. This chain joins TRBV9 and TRBJ2-1; the match to TRBD2 covers 11 bases. CDR3 size: 16 residues. The germline gives CDR1 SGDLS, CDR2 YYNGEE. V gave up 3 bases and J gave up 6 bases; unmatched junction bases: 8. CDR3 DNA: TGTGCCAGCAGCGCCTCCGGGACTAGCGGATTCAATGAGCAGTTCTTC. This encodes CASSASGTSGFNEQFF.

The V gene is TRBV13, the J gene TRBJ2-2; weak D call: TRBD1 (6 bases). Germline assignment: CDR1 PRHDT and CDR2 FYEKMQ (reference sequence). The CDR3 covers 16 residues. V dropped 1 base and J dropped 5 bases, with 14 bases sitting between them. The CDR3 spells CASSLVGGSSTGELFF. The CDR3 bases are TGTGCCAGCAGCTTAGTAGGGGGATCCTCAACCGGGGAGCTGTTTTTT.

The rearrangement uses TRBV5-6 and TRBJ2-3; weak D call: TRBD2 (6 bases). CDR3 length equals 15 residues. Trimming removed 4 bases at V and 1 base at J, with 13 bases between. Per the germline V gene, CDR1 is SGHDT and CDR2 is YYEEEE. The CDR3 here is CASSLLAGRTDTQYF. CDR3 in DNA: TGTGCCAGCAGCCTACTCGCGGGACGCACAGATACGCAGTATTTT.